The next 25 T cell receptor beta chains were all read from a single sample in a study of OX40 agonist ivuxolimab in advanced cancers. TCRdb keeps only in-frame clones here, not all; method: immunoSEQ multiplex PCR. Here the sample spans about 43,000 clones, 88% being singletons. The sequenced sample was CD4+ or CD8+ T cells sorted from blood, obtained in a trial of the OX40 agonist ivuxolimab. The receptors come from an adult with an advanced solid tumor such as melanoma, head and neck, liver or kidney cancer.

This rearrangement joins TRBV7-8 to TRBJ1-3; no definite D call. Trimming left V 5 bases short and J 2 bases short, with 16 bases between. Per the germline V gene, CDR1 is SGHVS and CDR2 is FQNEAQ. This CDR3 is 16 amino acids long. The CDR3 is CASSLRGRDTGNTIYF. CDR3 sequence (DNA): TGTGCCAGCAGCCTGCGTGGACGGGATACTGGAAACACCATATATTTT.

CDR3 amino acids: CASSSGHEAFF. In nucleotides, the CDR3 is TGTGCCAGCAGTTCCGGTCATGAAGCTTTCTTT. The V gene is TRBV27, the J gene TRBJ1-1; D not resolved. Germline V CDR1 and CDR2: MNHEY, SMNVEV (reference sequence). This CDR3 comprises 11 residues. V was trimmed by 4 bases and J by 7 bases, leaving 7 bases between them.

This clone was observed a single time. The rearrangement uses TRBV6-5 and TRBJ2-5; 10 bases are shared with TRBD1. Germline V gene sequence: CDR1 MNHEY, CDR2 SVGAGI. CDR3 length equals 15 residues. V shed 4 bases, J shed 3 bases, and the junction held 5 bases outside the gene matches. The CDR3 is CASSSPGTGEETQYF. The CDR3 DNA reads TGTGCCAGCAGTTCCCCTGGGACAGGGGAAGAGACCCAGTACTTC.

The V call is TRBV30, the J call TRBJ2-5; no clear D gene. Germline values: CDR1 GTSNPN, CDR2 SVGIG (reference sequence). V was shortened by 0 bases and J by 0 bases, with 5 bases between the two germline ends. The CDR3 extends over 13 amino acids. DNA of the CDR3: TGTGCCTGGAGTGTAGACGACCAAGAGACCCAGTACTTC. This sequence encodes CAWSVDDQETQYF. The variable domain in full, with the rest retrieved from reference TRBV30 and TRBJ2-5, is SQTIHQWPATLVQPVGSPLSLECTVEGTSNPNLYWYRQAAGRGLQLLFYSVGIGQISSEVPQNLSASRPQDRQFILSSKKLLLSDSGFYLCAWSVDDQETQYFGPGTRLLVL.

V gene TRBV7-9 combines with J gene TRBJ1-5, with D possibly matching TRBD1 (6 bases). Germline loops: CDR1 SEHNR, CDR2 FQNEAQ (reference sequence). The ends were cut back, 8 bases at V and 9 bases at J, with 20 bases in the middle. The CDR3 totals 14 residues. CDR3 nucleotides: TGTGCCAGCTCGTCCGGGGGCGGATTATCGCCCCAGCATTTT. Encoded protein: CASSSGGGLSPQHF. The full variable domain, in which reference TRBV7-9 and TRBJ1-5 provide the parts outside the CDR3, is DTGVSQNPRHKITKRGQNVTFRCDPISEHNRLYWYRQTLGQGPEFLTYFQNEAQLEKSRLLSDRFSAERPKGSFSTLEIQRTEQGDSAMYLCASSSGGGLSPQHFGDGTRLSIL.

This clone was detected once. This chain links TRBV15 with TRBJ2-7, with 8 bases fitting TRBD1. Unmatched junction bases numbered 4, after V lost 0 bases and J lost 3 bases. The CDR3 length is 15 residues. Germline assignment: CDR1 LNHNV and CDR2 YYDKDF (reference sequence). The CDR3 spells CATSREGTGNYEQYF. The CDR3 bases are TGTGCCACCAGCAGAGAAGGGACAGGAAACTACGAGCAGTACTTC.

The chain employs TRBV10-2 and TRBJ1-5, with 8 bases matching TRBD1. Looked up from germline, CDR1 is WSHSY and CDR2 is SAAADI. Trimming took 3 bases from V and 6 from J; bases not matched to a gene: 4. The CDR3 loop spans 14 amino acids. The CDR3 spells CASSEAGGGQPQHF. CDR3 sequence (DNA): TGCGCCAGCAGTGAAGCAGGGGGCGGTCAGCCCCAGCATTTT.

This clone came up once. V and J are TRBV28 and TRBJ2-3, with TRBD2 matching over 11 bases. The germline gives CDR1 MDHEN, CDR2 SYDVKM. V trimming: 7 bases; J trimming: 4 bases; junction bases outside the gene matches: 7. The CDR3 is made up of 15 amino acids. The CDR3 DNA sequence: TGTGCCAGCATTCATAGCGGGAGGGCCGCAGATACGCAGTATTTT. This sequence encodes CASIHSGRAADTQYF. The full variable domain, its missing parts supplied by reference TRBV28 and TRBJ2-3, is DVKVTQSSRYLVKRTGEKVFLECVQDMDHENMFWYRQDPGLGLRLIYFSYDVKMKEKGDIPEGYSVSREKKERFSLILESASTNQTSMYLCASIHSGRAADTQYFGPGTRLTVL.

A few counts support this clone. V gene TRBV7-9 combines with J gene TRBJ2-5; D not certain. Germline values: CDR1 SEHNR, CDR2 FQNEAQ (reference sequence). The CDR3 extends over 14 amino acids. Trimming removed 5 bases from V and 1 base from J, with 11 bases in between. The DNA of the CDR3 is TGTGCCAGCAGCAAGCTATCATCCCAAGAGACCCAGTACTTC. Translating it yields CASSKLSSQETQYF.

For the CDR3, the DNA is TGTGCCAGCAGACCCCTAGCGGGAGTGGGCACAGATACGCAGTATTTT. This gives the protein CASRPLAGVGTDTQYF. The chain carries TRBV2 and TRBJ2-3; 10 bases map to TRBD2. V was clipped by 6 bases and J by 1 base; unmatched bases: 7. There are 16 residues in the CDR3. Germline V gene data show CDR1 as SNHLY and CDR2 as FYNNEI.

The chain couples TRBV30 to TRBJ2-7; TRBD1 matches at 9 bases. With V trimmed by 1 base and J by 3 bases, 4 bases remained unmatched. The CDR3 is 14 amino acids. Germline CDR1 and CDR2: GTSNPN and SVGIG (reference sequence). The CDR3, as DNA: TGTGCCTGGAGTGCGGGACAGGGAAACTACGAGCAGTACTTC. Translating it yields CAWSAGQGNYEQYF.

The CDR3 is CASSPGTSGFYEQYF. Written as DNA, the CDR3 is TGTGCCAGCAGCCCCGGGACTAGCGGGTTCTACGAGCAGTACTTC. This rearrangement joins TRBV5-5 to TRBJ2-7; 12 bases align to TRBD2. The CDR3 has 15 amino acids. After removal of 4 bases from V and 3 bases from J, the junction contained 5 bases not matched to a gene. CDR1 and CDR2 from the germline V gene are SGHKS and YYEKEE (reference sequence). Full variable domain (missing parts from reference TRBV5-5 and TRBJ2-7): DAGVTQSPTHLIKTRGQQVTLRCSPISGHKSVSWYQQVLGQGPQFIFQYYEKEERGRGNFPDRFSARQFPNYSSELNVNALLLGDSALYLCASSPGTSGFYEQYFGPGTRLTVT.

The gene calls are TRBV28 and TRBJ2-2; tentatively, D is TRBD1 or TRBD2 (5 bases each). The CDR3 contains 15 residues. V was cut by 10 bases and J by 7 bases, with 22 bases left in between. Germline V gene data show CDR1 as MDHEN and CDR2 as SYDVKM. The CDR3 DNA reads as TGTGCCACCGAGGGGATGGGGGTTATCGTCGGGGAGCTGTTTTTT. Its protein product is CATEGMGVIVGELFF.

The rearrangement uses TRBV6-6 and TRBJ2-1, with a tentative D call TRBD2 (5 bases). The CDR3 sequence is 13 residues long. Germline V CDR1 and CDR2: MNHNY, SVGAGI (reference sequence). V was trimmed by 0 bases and J by 8 bases, leaving 8 bases between them. CDR3 in amino acids: CASSYSTGDEQFF. CDR3 bases: TGTGCCAGCAGTTACTCTACCGGGGATGAGCAGTTCTTC.

The genes are TRBV4-1 and TRBJ1-2; D might be TRBD1 (6 bases). The CDR3 is made up of 14 amino acids. V dropped 1 base and J dropped 3 bases, with 9 bases sitting between them. Per germline, CDR1 MGHRA and CDR2 YSYEKL. CDR3 loop: CASSQGGGHYGYTF. The CDR3 bases are TGCGCCAGCAGCCAAGGAGGGGGGCACTATGGCTACACCTTC.

The chain has TRBV10-3 and TRBJ2-2, with D possibly being TRBD1 or TRBD2 (5 bases each). V was pared by 11 bases and J by 6 bases, with 13 bases between. The V gene's germline CDR1 is ENHRY and CDR2 SYGVKD. This CDR3 has 12 residues. DNA of the CDR3: TGTGCCGCTGAGGGGAGCGCCGGGGAGCTGTTTTTT. Protein: CAAEGSAGELFF.

The rearrangement joins TRBV7-9 to TRBJ1-2, with a possible D match to TRBD1 (5 bases). Deletions cut 5 bases from V and 5 bases from J, with 9 bases between. Looked up from germline, CDR1 is SEHNR and CDR2 is FQNEAQ (reference sequence). There are 12 residues in the CDR3. The CDR3, as DNA: TGTGCCAGCAGCCGAAGACAGTATGGCTACACCTTC. Amino acids: CASSRRQYGYTF.

The gene calls are TRBV2 and TRBJ2-7; a weak D match, TRBD1 (6 bases). The CDR3 length is 12 residues. CDR1 and CDR2 (germline): SNHLY, FYNNEI. Trimming removed 7 bases at V and 2 bases at J, with 9 bases between. DNA for the CDR3: TGTGCCAGCAAGGCAGGGGCCTACGAGCAGTACTTC. Translating it yields CASKAGAYEQYF. The full variable domain, completed using reference TRBV2 and TRBJ2-7, is EPEVTQTPSHQVTQMGQEVILRCVPISNHLYFYWYRQILGQKVEFLVSFYNNEISEKSEIFDDQFSVERPDGSNFTLKIRSTKLEDSAMYFCASKAGAYEQYFGPGTRLTVT.

This clone came up many times. The chain uses TRBV5-1 and TRBJ1-2; no clear D. CDR3 length: 12 residues. The V gene's germline CDR1 is SGHRS and CDR2 YFSETQ. With 1 base removed from V and 2 bases from J, the gap between germline ends came to 3 bases. CDR3 in DNA: TGCGCCAGCAGCTTGCTCAACTATGGCTACACCTTC. It codes for CASSLLNYGYTF.

The chain uses TRBV29-1 and TRBJ1-1, with D hard to call. The germline V gene encodes CDR1 SQVTM and CDR2 ANQGSEA. This CDR3 is 14 amino acids long. V lost 8 bases and J 1 base, leaving 17 bases between the germline ends. The CDR3 spells CSHTDRVTNTEAFF. CDR3 in DNA: TGCAGCCACACCGATAGGGTAACGAACACTGAAGCTTTCTTT. The full variable domain, completed using reference TRBV29-1 and TRBJ1-1, is SAVISQKPSRDICQRGTSLTIQCQVDSQVTMMFWYRQQPGQSLTLIATANQGSEATYESGFVIDKFPISRPNLTFSTLTVSNMSPEDSSIYLCSHTDRVTNTEAFFGQGTRLTVV.

This clone was observed a single time. V gene TRBV6-5 combines with J gene TRBJ2-7; 12 bases align to TRBD2. Trimming cost V 4 bases and J 7 bases; bases outside gene matches: 8. Germline V gene data show CDR1 as MNHEY and CDR2 as SVGAGI. The CDR3 consists of 15 residues. The CDR3 nucleotides are TGTGCCAGCAGTTCACTAGCGGGAGGACTAGGAGAGCAGTACTTC. This translates into CASSSLAGGLGEQYF.

The chain uses TRBV28 and TRBJ2-3; possible D gene TRBD2, 5 bases. V lost 4 bases and J 4 bases, leaving 15 bases between the germline ends. CDR1 is MDHEN and CDR2 is SYDVKM in the germline V gene. There are 15 residues in the CDR3. The CDR3 is CASSSSILVSDTQYF. For the CDR3, the DNA is TGTGCCAGCAGTTCCTCAATACTAGTCTCAGATACGCAGTATTTT.

This clone appeared a single time. The chain employs TRBV30 and TRBJ2-3; TRBD1 agrees at 10 bases. The CDR3 runs to 15 residues. V gave up 2 bases and J gave up 1 base; unmatched junction bases: 3. The germline V gene has CDR1 GTSNPN and CDR2 SVGIG (reference sequence). CDR3 loop: CAWSRGTGGTDTQYF. The CDR3 nucleotides read TGTGCCTGGAGTCGCGGGACAGGGGGCACAGATACGCAGTATTTT.

This sequence joins TRBV10-1 and TRBJ2-5; TRBD1 aligns across 9 bases. Trimming removed 3 bases from V and 11 bases from J; junction bases left unmatched: 10. Germline CDR1 WNHNN, CDR2 SYGVQD (reference sequence). The CDR3 spans 14 residues. The DNA of the CDR3 is TGCGCCAGCAGTGACCGGGACAGGGTAGGTGAGCAGTACTTC. This codes for CASSDRDRVGEQYF.

The chain combines TRBV9 with TRBJ2-3, with TRBD2 matching 10 bases. The CDR3 has 16 residues. The ends lost 0 bases at V and 6 bases at J; junction bases unmatched: 7. The germline gives CDR1 SGDLS, CDR2 YYNGEE. CDR3 loop: CASSVASGGIADTQYF. As DNA, the CDR3 is TGTGCCAGCAGCGTAGCTAGCGGGGGAATAGCGGATACGCAGTATTTT. The variable domain in full, completed from reference TRBV9 and TRBJ2-3, reads DSGVTQTPKHLITATGQRVTLRCSPRSGDLSVYWYQQSLDQGLQFLIQYYNGEERAKGNILERFSAQQFPDLHSELNLSSLELGDSALYFCASSVASGGIADTQYFGPGTRLTVL.